The 9 T cell receptor beta chains below come from one sample, sequenced in a study of OX40 agonist ivuxolimab in advanced cancers. Data came from immunoSEQ multiplex PCR; TCRdb stores just in-frame clones and leaves some out. The sample carries approximately 69,000 clones, 65% to 90% recorded once. The starting material was CD4+ or CD8+ T cells sorted from blood, obtained in a trial of the OX40 agonist ivuxolimab. Receptors were obtained from an adult with an advanced solid tumor such as melanoma, head and neck, liver or kidney cancer.

Comment on this clone: Mismatch with germline at one junction end may stem from a read error. This chain connects TRBV6-5 to TRBJ1-6; maybe TRBD1 (5 bases). CDR1 and CDR2 (germline): MNHEY, SVGAGI. The CDR3 runs 16 residues. The CDR3 sequence: CASIYRKSSYNSPLHF. The DNA for the CDR3 is TGTGCCAGCATTTACAGGAAGAGCTCCTATAATTCACCCCTCCACTTT.

The chain combines TRBV2 with TRBJ1-3, with D tentatively TRBD1 (6 bases). This CDR3 is built from 16 residues. CDR1 and CDR2 (germline): SNHLY, FYNNEI. V lost 4 bases, J lost 0 bases, and 13 bases lay in between. The CDR3 sequence is CASSALRGGSGNTIYF. Here the CDR3 DNA reads TGTGCCAGCAGTGCTCTCAGGGGAGGCTCTGGAAACACCATATATTTT.

This rearrangement joins TRBV5-6 to TRBJ1-5; no firm D call. Germline CDR1 is SGHDT and CDR2 is YYEEEE. This CDR3 comprises 13 residues. V dropped 2 bases and J dropped 7 bases, with 10 bases sitting between them. In DNA form, the CDR3 reads TGTGCCAGCAGCTTAGGGCAGATCCAGCCCCAGCATTTT. The encoded protein is CASSLGQIQPQHF. Full variable domain (missing parts from reference TRBV5-6 and TRBJ1-5): DAGVTQSPTHLIKTRGQQVTLRCSPKSGHDTVSWYQQALGQGPQFIFQYYEEEERQRGNFPDRFSGHQFPNYSSELNVNALLLGDSALYLCASSLGQIQPQHFGDGTRLSIL.

The genes are TRBV15 and TRBJ2-2; 8 nucleotides line up with TRBD2. The J segment lost 5 bases and the V segment lost 1 base, leaving 12 bases of the junction unmatched. The CDR3 runs to 18 residues. From germline, CDR1 is LNHNV and CDR2 YYDKDF (reference sequence). The CDR3 loop is CATSRGRGSGSGTGELFF. The DNA of the CDR3 is TGTGCCACCAGCAGAGGAAGAGGGAGCGGGAGCGGTACCGGGGAGCTGTTTTTT.

The chain combines TRBV4-3 with TRBJ2-7; D is uncertain. Germline CDR1 reads LGHNA; CDR2 reads YSLEER. V was shortened by 2 bases and J by 2 bases, with 7 bases between the two germline ends. This CDR3 region has 13 residues. The CDR3 reads CASSQRVTYEQYF. CDR3 coding DNA: TGCGCCAGCAGCCAAAGGGTTACCTACGAGCAGTACTTC.

The chain combines TRBV7-9 with TRBJ2-2; a weak D match, TRBD2 (6 bases). Germline CDR1 SEHNR, CDR2 FQNEAQ (reference sequence). V shed 0 bases and J shed 7 bases, with 9 bases lying between them. This CDR3 region has 14 residues. The CDR3 DNA follows: TGTGCCAGCAGCTTAGCACTAGCAGGCGGGGAGCTGTTTTTT. Protein: CASSLALAGGELFF.

The J gene is TRBJ2-5, the V gene TRBV5-1; D might be TRBD2 (5 bases). Looked up from germline, CDR1 is SGHRS and CDR2 is YFSETQ. This CDR3 is 14 amino acids long. The germline V and J ends were trimmed by 0 bases and 4 bases, with 10 bases remaining between them. The CDR3 loop is CASSLVGGGETQYF. For the CDR3, the DNA is TGCGCCAGCAGCTTGGTTGGCGGAGGAGAGACCCAGTACTTC. The full variable domain, rest sourced from reference TRBV5-1 and TRBJ2-5, is KAGVTQTPRYLIKTRGQQVTLSCSPISGHRSVSWYQQTPGQGLQFLFEYFSETQRNKGNFPGRFSGRQFSNSRSEMNVSTLELGDSALYLCASSLVGGGETQYFGPGTRLLVL.

This clone was observed a few times. The chain recombines TRBV4-1 with TRBJ1-1; D not resolved. The CDR3 is made up of 13 amino acids. Germline CDR1 reads MGHRA; CDR2 reads YSYEKL. Trimming took 4 bases from V and 0 from J, leaving 6 bases between them. The CDR3 sequence is CASSPELNTEAFF. As DNA, the CDR3 is TGCGCCAGCAGCCCGGAGTTGAACACTGAAGCTTTCTTT.

The rearrangement joins TRBV6-1 to TRBJ1-1; D unresolved. This CDR3 contains 13 residues. The ends were cut back, 2 bases at V and 8 bases at J, with 12 bases in the middle. Germline-derived CDR1 and CDR2 are MNHNS and SASEGT. The CDR3 loop reads CASSERGNREAFF. For the CDR3, the DNA is TGTGCCAGCAGTGAAAGAGGAAACAGAGAAGCTTTCTTT.